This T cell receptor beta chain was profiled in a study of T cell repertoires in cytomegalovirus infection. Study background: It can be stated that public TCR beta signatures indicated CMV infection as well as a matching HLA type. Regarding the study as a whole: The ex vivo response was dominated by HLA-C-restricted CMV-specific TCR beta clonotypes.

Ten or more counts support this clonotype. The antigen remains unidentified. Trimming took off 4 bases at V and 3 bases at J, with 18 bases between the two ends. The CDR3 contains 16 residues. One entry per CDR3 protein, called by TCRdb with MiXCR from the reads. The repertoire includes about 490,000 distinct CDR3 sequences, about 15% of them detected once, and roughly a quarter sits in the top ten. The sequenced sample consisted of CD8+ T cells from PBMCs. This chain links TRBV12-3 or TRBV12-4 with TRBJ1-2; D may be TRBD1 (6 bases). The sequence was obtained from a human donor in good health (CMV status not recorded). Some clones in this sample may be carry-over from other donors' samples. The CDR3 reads CASSSGHISLDYGYTF. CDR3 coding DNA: TGTGCCAGCAGTTCGGGACACATCTCTTTGGACTATGGCTACACCTTC.